This T cell receptor (beta chain) was sequenced in a study of human T cells and chemical hapten exposure. Turning to the study itself: On roughly 2 cm by roughly 2 cm of upper inner arm skin, sensitization was performed with 2% DPC.

CDR3 length equals 14 residues. The germline V gene has CDR1 DFQATT and CDR2 SNEGSKA (reference sequence). V was shortened by 1 base and J by 4 bases, with 13 bases between the two germline ends. TCRdb itself ran the RACE reads through MiXCR, one entry per CDR3 protein. The sample contains more than 150,000 distinct CDR3 sequences, around 15% of which appear only once. Time point denoted: patch test 1, 2 weeks after DPC sensitization. The sample's treatment: therapeutic diphenylcyclopropenone sensitization with weekly scalp DPC. Sequencing started from total RNA isolated from unfractionated whole blood. Study-wide results and caveats: The number of TCRs above 1 in 1000 frequency did not change after DPC sensitization. Counts of expanded TCRs at PT1 were positively correlated with patch test score.

This clonotype showed up just a few times. What it binds is unknown. Here the sequenced sample was whole blood, taken in connection with sensitization to the hapten diphenylcyclopropenone (DPC). This sequence originates from a woman aged 25 to 39 with alopecia areata. Some clones in this sample may be carry-over from other donors' samples. The chain recombines TRBV20-1 with TRBJ1-1; tentative D call: TRBD1 (5 bases). The CDR3 sequence: CSARVLGRGTEAFF. CDR3 nucleotides: TGCAGTGCTAGAGTACTGGGACGAGGCACTGAAGCTTTCTTT.